This section outlines one T cell receptor beta chain sequence together with its context. This clonotype was picked up many times. Its antigen is still unknown. Base qualities were left out, and no much larger clone turns up one base away. This sample stems from a study of early T cells in non-severe SARS-CoV-2 infection (dated by TCRdb to about 2021). Looking at the study overall: Because TCR sequencing was done on bulk RNA from unsorted whole blood, the alpha and beta chains could not be paired.

Preparation of the library involved 5' RACE. The sequencing machine was a NextSeq 500. To correct for sequencing error and PCR bias, the TCR library protocol tagged individual cDNA molecules with unique molecular identifiers. Sequencing covered both TCR alpha and beta chains, and within each sample the abundances of alpha and beta sequences were tightly co-correlated. For the original study's pipeline: Decombinator V4 was used to annotate the V gene, J gene and CDR3 of the TCR sequences. Expanded TCRs were defined as changing significantly between any two time points under a Poisson model with p below 0.0001. Abundances of TCRs were expressed as counts per million after normalisation to the total number of TCRs sequenced in each sample. MAIT TCRs were defined by TRAV1-2 paired with TRAJ12, TRAJ20 or TRAJ33, and iNKT TCRs by TRAV10 paired with TRAJ18. A search of VDJdb, accessed on 1 November 2021, was run for TCRs annotated to CMV, EBV and SARS-CoV-2, with TCRs annotated for multiple antigens excluded. TCRdb reprocessing: public reads trimmed at Q25 with fastp, clones called with MiXCR, in-frame beta chains kept. Each CDR3 protein gets just one entry, which takes the most common genes and DNA from the rows behind it. The V and J calls reflect TCRdb's pipeline rather than the authors' work. For this sample there are about 37,000 distinct CDR3 sequences; roughly 5.4% appear just once. The ten largest clonotypes hold 6% of the sample.

CDR1 and CDR2 (ENHRY, SYGVKD) derive from the germline V gene. CDR3 length: 14 amino acids, cysteine to phenylalanine. The CDR3 DNA has 42 bases and is translated from base 1. The germline ends are 10 bases apart after V is trimmed by 4 bases and J by 1 base. The study was a case-control design nested within a healthcare worker cohort in London, UK, with weekly nasopharyngeal swab PCR tests and blood sampling. Healthcare workers were recruited between 23 and 31 March 2020, during the week of the UK lockdown, and were followed weekly for up to about 16 weeks. What the authors observed across the whole study: VDJdb matching was skewed toward anti-spike CD8 responses and likely underestimated virus-specific expansions by missing private and CD4 specificities.

The sample consisted of whole blood, taken at baseline. This TCR was sampled from an adult who was a healthcare worker with PCR-confirmed SARS-CoV-2 infection or an uninfected control (not recorded which). Recombination joined TRBV10-3 with TRBJ1-1; the best D guess is TRBD1, with 6 bases matching. The DNA reads as follows: TGTGCCATCAGTGGGACAGTCGCGAACACTGAAGCTTTCTTT. This codes for CAISGTVANTEAFF.